This T cell receptor beta chain emerged from a study of CD8 T cells in ankylosing spondylitis. 5'-RACE, quantitative and with molecular barcodes, yielded the TCR beta libraries. TCRdb analysed the 5' RACE reads with MiXCR anew, one entry per CDR3 protein. The sample has approximately 140,000 distinct CDR3 sequences, roughly 17% seen once. General study points: The study identified a TCR beta motif of several highly homologous variants that appeared characteristic of ankylosing spondylitis blood. Disease-linked clones had a CD8+ phenotype and relatively low frequency in peripheral blood. Earlier studies detected some motif variants in reactive arthritis synovial fluid and blood. There was reportedly significant enrichment of clones that were disease-linked in matched ankylosing spondylitis synovial fluid.

This clonotype was picked up a small number of times. Its antigen is still unknown. This TCR was sampled from a male donor with ankylosing spondylitis. The sample consisted of blood, either unsorted or a sorted T cell fraction (not recorded which).

CDR3 DNA sequence: TGTGCCAGCAGCGGGCGGACAGAGCACACTGAAGCTTTCTTT. The encoded protein is CASSGRTEHTEAFF. The chain uses TRBV9 and TRBJ1-1; TRBD1 is a possible D gene (6 bases). Deletions cut 3 bases from V and 3 bases from J, with 12 bases between. There are 14 residues in the CDR3. Germline CDR1 SGDLS, CDR2 YYNGEE.